This T cell receptor (beta chain) was documented in a study of lymphopenia after photon versus proton radiotherapy (dated by TCRdb to between 2018 and 2021). With regard to the full study: The study compared the immunological effects of photon versus proton radiation therapy in patients with gastrointestinal tumors who developed high-grade lymphopenia. The goal of the study was to describe how the two radiation modalities differ in their effects on the immune system. The 20 or so patients in the cohort had gastrointestinal tumors, were treated with either photon or proton therapy, and subsequently developed lymphopenia.

Trimming costs V 6 bases and J 6 bases, and their ends lie 15 bases apart. The germline V gene (reference sequence) specifies MNHNY as CDR1 and SVGAGI as CDR2. Reading from cysteine to valine, the CDR3 counts 13 amino acids. Just the 39-base CDR3 DNA is kept, in frame starting at base 1. Study-level results and caveats: After the lymphocyte count nadir, photon-treated repertoires showed oligoclonal expansion, especially of CD8+ Temra cells, which drove the drop in diversity. The survival association was assessed only in patients who died, and better survival with proton therapy was presented by the authors as a possibility rather than a demonstrated result. Relative stability during treatment was observed in proton-treated patients, whereas loss of naive T cells and TCR diversity and gain of effector/memory populations were observed in photon-treated patients. Across the cohort, an inverse correlation was found between a larger post-nadir drop in TCR diversity and overall survival time among patients who died.

In this sample, this clone turned up once. It lacks a known antigen. Per-base quality was not reported, and no clone a single base away is much larger than it. Library creation used the immunoSEQ multiplex PCR assay. T cell repertoires were profiled by deep sequencing of rearranged TCR beta loci, alongside multiparametric flow cytometry. This immuneACCESS table, as held by TCRdb, lists in-frame sequences with V and J called but not all clones. Of the missing ones, under half trace to an unresolved V gene in checked studies; the others have no known cause. This sample holds about 25,000 clones; 80% to 90% were observed only once. The ten top clones hold roughly 19% of the sample.

The chain uses TRBV6-6 and TRBJ2-7; TRBD2 might be the D gene, on 5 matching bases. The TCR was taken from a man aged 45 to 65 with gastric cancer. The sequences come from peripheral blood, collected from a patient treated with photon-based radiotherapy. For the CDR3, the sequence is CASSQIGVTEQYV. The nucleotides read TGTGCCAGCAGCCAAATCGGGGTGACCGAGCAGTACGTC.